The TCR beta chain described here comes from a study of beta chain features in type 1 diabetes. Notes on the study in general: Here, the possible influence of HLA type (on TCRB rearrangement) remained unresolved.

The length of the CDR3 is 14 residues. Germline values: CDR1 MDHEN, CDR2 SYDVKM. Trimming took 2 bases from V and 4 from J, leaving 11 bases between them. This clone was seen a handful of times. The antigen is unknown. Expressed TCRB transcripts got sequenced, as all isolated RNA was reverse transcribed. TCRdb's copy holds only in-frame clones and misses some; the assay was immunoSEQ multiplex PCR. This table holds about 620,000 clones, roughly 16% found once. This chain joins TRBV28 and TRBJ1-1, with unresolved D. The sequence came from a man aged 18 to 29 in good health. Sample: naive CD4+ T cells from blood. The CDR3 reads CASSLGVGVTEAFF. In DNA form, the CDR3 reads TGTGCCAGCAGTTTAGGGGTCGGTGTCACTGAAGCTTTCTTT.